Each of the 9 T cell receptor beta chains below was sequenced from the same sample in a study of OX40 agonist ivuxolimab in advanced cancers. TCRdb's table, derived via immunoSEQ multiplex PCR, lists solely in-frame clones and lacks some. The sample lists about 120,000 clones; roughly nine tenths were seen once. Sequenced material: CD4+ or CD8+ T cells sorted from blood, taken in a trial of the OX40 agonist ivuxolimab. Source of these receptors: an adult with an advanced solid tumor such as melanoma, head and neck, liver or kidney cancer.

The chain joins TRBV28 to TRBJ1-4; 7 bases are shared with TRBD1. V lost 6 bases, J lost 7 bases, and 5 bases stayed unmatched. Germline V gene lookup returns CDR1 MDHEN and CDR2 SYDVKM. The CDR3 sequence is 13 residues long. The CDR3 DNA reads TGTGCCAGCAGCCGACAGGGAGGTGAAAAACTGTTTTTT. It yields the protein CASSRQGGEKLFF.

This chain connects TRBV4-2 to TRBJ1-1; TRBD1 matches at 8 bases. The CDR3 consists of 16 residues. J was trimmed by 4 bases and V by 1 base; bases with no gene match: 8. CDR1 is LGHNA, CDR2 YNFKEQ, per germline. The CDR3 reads CASSQGDRKPVTEAFF. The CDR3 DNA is TGTGCCAGCAGCCAAGGGGACAGGAAACCGGTCACTGAAGCTTTCTTT.

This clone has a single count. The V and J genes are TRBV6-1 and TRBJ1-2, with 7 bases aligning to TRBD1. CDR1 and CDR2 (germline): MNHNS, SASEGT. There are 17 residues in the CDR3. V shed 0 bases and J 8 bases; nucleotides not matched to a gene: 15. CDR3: CASSEAGAQGRFRGYTF. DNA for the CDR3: TGTGCCAGCAGTGAAGCAGGGGCACAGGGGAGGTTTCGAGGCTACACCTTC.

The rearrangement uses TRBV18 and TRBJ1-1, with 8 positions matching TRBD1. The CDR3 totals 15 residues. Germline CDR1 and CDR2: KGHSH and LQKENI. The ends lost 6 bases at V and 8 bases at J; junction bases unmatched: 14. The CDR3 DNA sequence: TGTGCCAGCTCCGCCGGGACAGGCCGTTGGTTGGAAGCTTTCTTT. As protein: CASSAGTGRWLEAFF.

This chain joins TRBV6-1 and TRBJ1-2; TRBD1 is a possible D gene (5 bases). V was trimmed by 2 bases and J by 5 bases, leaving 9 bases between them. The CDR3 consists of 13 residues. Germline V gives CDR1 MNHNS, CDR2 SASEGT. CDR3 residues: CASSEFDRYGYTF. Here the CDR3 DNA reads TGTGCCAGCAGTGAATTCGACAGATATGGCTACACCTTC.

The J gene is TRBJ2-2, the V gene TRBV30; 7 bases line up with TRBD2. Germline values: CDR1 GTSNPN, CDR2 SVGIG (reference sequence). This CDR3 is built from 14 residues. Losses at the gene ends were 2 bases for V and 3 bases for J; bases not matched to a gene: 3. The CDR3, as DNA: TGTGCCTGGAGTCGGGGGGTTGACACCGGGGAGCTGTTTTTT. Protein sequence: CAWSRGVDTGELFF.

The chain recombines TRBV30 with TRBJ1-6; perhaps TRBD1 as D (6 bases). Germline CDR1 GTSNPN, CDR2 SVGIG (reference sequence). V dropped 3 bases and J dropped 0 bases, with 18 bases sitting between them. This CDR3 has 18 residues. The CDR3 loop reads CAWRQGWPKGSYNSPLHF. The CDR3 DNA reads TGTGCCTGGAGACAGGGCTGGCCAAAAGGCTCCTATAATTCACCCCTCCACTTT.

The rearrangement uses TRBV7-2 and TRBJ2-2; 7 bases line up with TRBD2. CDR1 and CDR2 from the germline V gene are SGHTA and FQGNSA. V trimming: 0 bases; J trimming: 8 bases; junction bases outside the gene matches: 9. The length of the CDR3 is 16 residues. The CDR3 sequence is CASSLAPLGSGGELFF. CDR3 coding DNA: TGTGCCAGCAGCTTAGCGCCTCTTGGTAGCGGGGGGGAGCTGTTTTTT.

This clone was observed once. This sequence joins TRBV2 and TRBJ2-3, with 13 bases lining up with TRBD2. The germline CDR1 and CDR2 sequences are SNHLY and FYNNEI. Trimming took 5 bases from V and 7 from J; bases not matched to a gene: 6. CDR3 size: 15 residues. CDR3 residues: CASSPTSGGVYTQYF. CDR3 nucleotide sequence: TGTGCCAGCAGTCCCACTAGCGGGGGGGTGTATACGCAGTATTTT.